Listed here are 12 T cell receptor beta chains from one sample, sequenced in a study of T cell changes during pregnancy in multiple sclerosis. Sequenced by immunoSEQ multiplex PCR; TCRdb stores in-frame clones only, minus some. The sample lists 70,000 to 75,000 clones, around nine tenths occurring once. Sequences were derived from peripheral blood, sampled in the second trimester of pregnancy. The receptors come from a female donor in good health, enrolled as a control in a pregnancy study.

The V gene is TRBV7-9, the J gene TRBJ2-2; 9 nucleotides match TRBD2. CDR1 is SEHNR and CDR2 is FQNEAQ in the germline V gene (reference sequence). The ends lost 5 bases at V and 2 bases at J; junction bases unmatched: 9. This CDR3 region has 17 residues. CDR3 protein: CASSPRERGENTGELFF. The CDR3 DNA is TGTGCCAGCAGCCCTCGGGAGCGGGGGGAAAACACCGGGGAGCTGTTTTTT.

The V gene is TRBV6-4, the J gene TRBJ2-3, with 7 bases identical to TRBD1. The CDR3 spans 15 residues. The V gene's germline CDR1 is MRHNA and CDR2 SNTAGT. Trimming at V came to 0 bases and at J to 6 bases, leaving 6 bases not matched to a gene. DNA of the CDR3: TGTGCCAGCAGTGACTCCCCAGGGGGTTCTGATACGCAGTATTTT. Translated: CASSDSPGGSDTQYF.

In this sample, this clone turned up once. The rearrangement uses TRBV6-5 and TRBJ1-2, with a weak D call TRBD1 (5 bases). Germline V gene lookup returns CDR1 MNHEY and CDR2 SVGAGI. The CDR3 extends over 15 amino acids. With 2 bases removed from V and 6 bases from J, the gap between germline ends came to 16 bases. The CDR3 is CASSYLTQARDGYTF. CDR3 nucleotide sequence: TGTGCCAGCAGTTACCTAACACAGGCCAGGGATGGCTACACCTTC.

Only one count was recorded for this clone. The V and J genes are TRBV9 and TRBJ1-5; a possible D gene is TRBD1 (6 bases). The CDR3 length is 14 residues. Trimming took off 4 bases at V and 4 bases at J, with 12 bases between the two ends. Germline values: CDR1 SGDLS, CDR2 YYNGEE. CDR3 DNA: TGTGCCAGCAGCCTCGGGGGGGCTAATCAGCCCCAGCATTTT. It codes for CASSLGGANQPQHF.

This sequence joins TRBV19 and TRBJ1-5, with D perhaps TRBD1 (6 bases). Germline CDR1 and CDR2: LNHDA and SQIVND (reference sequence). The V end was cut by 5 bases, the J end by 2 bases, with 10 bases between. This CDR3 spans 14 amino acids. The CDR3 reads CASSSRGGNQPQHF. CDR3 in DNA: TGTGCCAGTAGTTCCAGGGGTGGCAATCAGCCCCAGCATTTT.

The chain combines TRBV6-6 with TRBJ2-1; 9 bases agree with TRBD2. The CDR3 spans 14 residues. Germline CDR1 MNHNY, CDR2 SVGAGI (reference sequence). V dropped 6 bases and J dropped 7; count of bases not matched to a gene: 7. In DNA, the CDR3 is TGTGCCAGCAGCCCGGGACTAGCCTCGAATGAGCAGTTCTTC. This encodes CASSPGLASNEQFF.

V and J are TRBV10-3 and TRBJ2-2, with TRBD2 as a possible D gene (5 bases). Trimming left V 2 bases short and J 2 bases short, with 21 bases between. Germline V gene lookup returns CDR1 ENHRY and CDR2 SYGVKD. The CDR3 is 19 residues long. CDR3 nucleotide sequence: TGTGCCATCAGTGAGAGAGCCGAGGCAGAGGACTTTAACACCGGGGAGCTGTTTTTT. Its protein product is CAISERAEAEDFNTGELFF.

The CDR3 nucleotides are TGCGCCAGCAGCATCCCAGGAGGTGGGAATCAGCCCCAGCATTTT. It codes for CASSIPGGGNQPQHF. The chain employs TRBV4-1 and TRBJ1-5; D is unclear. CDR1 and CDR2 from the germline V gene are MGHRA and YSYEKL. The V and J ends lost 5 bases and 4 bases respectively, with 15 bases between them. This CDR3 is 15 amino acids long.

V and J are TRBV4-2 and TRBJ2-7; a possible D gene is TRBD2 (5 bases). Germline CDR1 and CDR2: LGHNA and YNFKEQ. Trimming removed 4 bases at V and 6 bases at J, with 22 bases between. CDR3 length: 16 amino acids. CDR3 in DNA: TGTGCCAGCAGCCTTGCTTCCCTAGCTACCACCTCCGAGCAGTACTTC. It is translated as CASSLASLATTSEQYF.

The table lists this clone with a few counts. This chain connects TRBV9 to TRBJ2-5; tentatively, D is TRBD2 (6 bases). The CDR3 is 15 residues long. V shed 0 bases and J shed 4 bases, with 13 bases lying between them. Germline CDR1 is SGDLS and CDR2 is YYNGEE. The CDR3 is CASSVDSGVRETQYF. The CDR3 DNA follows: TGTGCCAGCAGCGTAGATTCGGGGGTTAGAGAGACCCAGTACTTC. The entire variable domain, with the rest obtained from reference TRBV9 and TRBJ2-5, is as follows: DSGVTQTPKHLITATGQRVTLRCSPRSGDLSVYWYQQSLDQGLQFLIQYYNGEERAKGNILERFSAQQFPDLHSELNLSSLELGDSALYFCASSVDSGVRETQYFGPGTRLLVL.

The CDR3 region is CAWTIGRLNTEAFF. CDR3 DNA: TGTGCCTGGACCATTGGCAGGCTGAACACTGAAGCTTTCTTT. The chain is built from TRBV30 and TRBJ1-1; no definite D call. CDR3 length equals 14 residues. The V gene lost 4 bases and the J gene lost 0 bases, with 12 bases spanning the gap. CDR1 is GTSNPN, CDR2 SVGIG, per germline (reference sequence).

This clone was recorded once. The chain couples TRBV4-3 to TRBJ2-3, with D perhaps TRBD1 (5 bases). Trimming shortened V by 3 bases and J by 6 bases, and 10 bases separated the two germline ends. The CDR3 length is 13 residues. Germline values: CDR1 LGHNA, CDR2 YSLEER. The DNA of the CDR3 is TGCGCCAGCAGCCACAGGGTGGGGGATACGCAGTATTTT. It translates to CASSHRVGDTQYF.